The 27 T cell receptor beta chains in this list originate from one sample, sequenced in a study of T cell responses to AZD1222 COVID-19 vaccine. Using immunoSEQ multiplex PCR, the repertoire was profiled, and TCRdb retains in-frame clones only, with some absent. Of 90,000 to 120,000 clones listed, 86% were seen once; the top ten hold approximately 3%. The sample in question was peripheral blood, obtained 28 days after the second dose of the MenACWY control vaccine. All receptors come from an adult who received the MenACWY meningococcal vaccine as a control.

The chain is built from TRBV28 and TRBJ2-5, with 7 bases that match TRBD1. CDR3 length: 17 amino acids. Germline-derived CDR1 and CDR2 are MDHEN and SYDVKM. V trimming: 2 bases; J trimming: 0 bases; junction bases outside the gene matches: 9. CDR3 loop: CASSLRRTGLYQETQYF. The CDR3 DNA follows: TGTGCCAGCAGTTTACGACGGACAGGATTGTACCAAGAGACCCAGTACTTC.

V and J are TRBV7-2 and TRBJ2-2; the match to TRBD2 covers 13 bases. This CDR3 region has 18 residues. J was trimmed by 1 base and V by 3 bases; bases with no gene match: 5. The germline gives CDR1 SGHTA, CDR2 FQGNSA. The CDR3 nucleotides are TGTGCCAGCAGCTTCGGACTAGCGGGGGCCCAGAACACCGGGGAGCTGTTTTTT. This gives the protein CASSFGLAGAQNTGELFF.

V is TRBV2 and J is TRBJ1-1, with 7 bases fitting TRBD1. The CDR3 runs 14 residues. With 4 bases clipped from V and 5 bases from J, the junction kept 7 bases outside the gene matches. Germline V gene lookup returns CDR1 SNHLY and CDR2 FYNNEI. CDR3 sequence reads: CASSVSGGKTEAFF. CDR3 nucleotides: TGTGCCAGCAGTGTCTCAGGGGGAAAGACTGAAGCTTTCTTT.

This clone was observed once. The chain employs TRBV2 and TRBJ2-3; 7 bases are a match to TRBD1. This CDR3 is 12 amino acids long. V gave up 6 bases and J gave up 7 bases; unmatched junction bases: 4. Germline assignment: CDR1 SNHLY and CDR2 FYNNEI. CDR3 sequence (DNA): TGTGCCAGCAGGCTGACAGGGAATACGCAGTATTTT. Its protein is CASRLTGNTQYF.

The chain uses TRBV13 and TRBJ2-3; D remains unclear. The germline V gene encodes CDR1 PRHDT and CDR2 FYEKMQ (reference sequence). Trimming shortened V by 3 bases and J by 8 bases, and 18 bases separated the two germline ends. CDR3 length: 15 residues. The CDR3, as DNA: TGTGCCAGCAGCTTTTCCGTCGACGCGTTGGGTACGCAGTATTTT. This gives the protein CASSFSVDALGTQYF. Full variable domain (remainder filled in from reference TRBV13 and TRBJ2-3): AAGVIQSPRHLIKEKRETATLKCYPIPRHDTVYWYQQGPGQDPQFLISFYEKMQSDKGSIPDRFSAQQFSDYHSELNMSSLELGDSALYFCASSFSVDALGTQYFGPGTRLTVL.

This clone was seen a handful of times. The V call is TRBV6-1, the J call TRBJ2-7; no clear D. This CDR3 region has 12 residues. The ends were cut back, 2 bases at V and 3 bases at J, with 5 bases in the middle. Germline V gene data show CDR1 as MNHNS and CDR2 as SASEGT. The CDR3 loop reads CASSELLYEQYF. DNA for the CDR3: TGTGCCAGCAGTGAACTTCTCTACGAGCAGTACTTC.

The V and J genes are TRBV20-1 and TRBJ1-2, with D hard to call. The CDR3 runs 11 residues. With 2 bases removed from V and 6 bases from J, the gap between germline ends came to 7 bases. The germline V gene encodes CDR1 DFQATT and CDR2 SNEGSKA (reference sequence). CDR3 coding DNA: TGCAGTGCTAGAATGGGTGATGGCTACACCTTC. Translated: CSARMGDGYTF.

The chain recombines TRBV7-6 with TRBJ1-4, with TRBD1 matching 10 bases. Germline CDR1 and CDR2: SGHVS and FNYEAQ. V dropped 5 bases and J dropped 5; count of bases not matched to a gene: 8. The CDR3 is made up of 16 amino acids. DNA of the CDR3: TGTGCCAGCAGCCTCCGACAGGGGGCCACCAATGAAAAACTGTTTTTT. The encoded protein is CASSLRQGATNEKLFF.

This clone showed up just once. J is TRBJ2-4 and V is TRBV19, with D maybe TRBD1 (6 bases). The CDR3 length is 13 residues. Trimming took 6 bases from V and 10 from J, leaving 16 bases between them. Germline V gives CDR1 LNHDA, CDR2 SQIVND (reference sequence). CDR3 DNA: TGTGCCAGTAGCATGGACAGTTTGCTAATTCAGTACTTC. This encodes CASSMDSLLIQYF. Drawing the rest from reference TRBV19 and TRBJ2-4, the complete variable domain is DGGITQSPKYLFRKEGQNVTLSCEQNLNHDAMYWYRQDPGQGLRLIYYSQIVNDFQKGDIAEGYSVSREKKESFPLTVTSAQKNPTAFYLCASSMDSLLIQYFGAGTRLSVL.

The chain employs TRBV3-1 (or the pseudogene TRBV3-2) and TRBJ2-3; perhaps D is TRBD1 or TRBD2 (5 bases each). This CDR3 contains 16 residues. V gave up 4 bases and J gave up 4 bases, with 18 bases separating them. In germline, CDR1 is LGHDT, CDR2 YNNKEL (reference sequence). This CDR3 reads CASSPGTPLRADTQYF. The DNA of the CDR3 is TGTGCCAGCAGCCCCGGGACCCCCTTAAGGGCAGATACGCAGTATTTT.

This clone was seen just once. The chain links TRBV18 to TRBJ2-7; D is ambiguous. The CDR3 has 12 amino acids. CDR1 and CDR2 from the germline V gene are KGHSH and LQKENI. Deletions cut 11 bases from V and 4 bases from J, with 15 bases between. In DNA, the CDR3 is TGTGCCGCCGGCAGGTGGCAATACGAGCAGTACTTC. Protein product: CAAGRWQYEQYF.

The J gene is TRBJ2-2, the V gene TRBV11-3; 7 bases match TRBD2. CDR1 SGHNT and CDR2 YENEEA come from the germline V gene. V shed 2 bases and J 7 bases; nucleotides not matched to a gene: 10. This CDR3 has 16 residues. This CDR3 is CASSLSYTSEIGELFF. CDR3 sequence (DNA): TGTGCCAGCAGCTTAAGCTATACTAGCGAGATCGGGGAGCTGTTTTTT.

CDR3 nucleotides: TGTGCCAGCAGCTCCCGTGGTGGCGCGAACACCGGGGAGCTGTTTTTT. Residues: CASSSRGGANTGELFF. The rearrangement uses TRBV11-3 and TRBJ2-2; D is unclear. Trimming removed 4 bases from V and 0 bases from J, with 12 bases in between. Germline V lookup: CDR1 SGHNT, CDR2 YENEEA. The CDR3 sequence is 16 residues long. Using reference TRBV11-3 and TRBJ2-2 for the parts outside the CDR3, the full variable domain is EAGVVQSPRYKIIEKKQPVAFWCNPISGHNTLYWYLQNLGQGPELLIRYENEEAVDDSQLPKDRFSAERLKGVDSTLKIQPAELGDSAVYLCASSSRGGANTGELFFGEGSRLTVL.

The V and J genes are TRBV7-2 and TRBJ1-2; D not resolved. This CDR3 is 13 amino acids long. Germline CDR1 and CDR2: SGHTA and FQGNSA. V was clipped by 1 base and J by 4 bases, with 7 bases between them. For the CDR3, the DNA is TGTGCCAGCAGCTTAGAGTCTCTCTATGGCTACACCTTC. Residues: CASSLESLYGYTF.

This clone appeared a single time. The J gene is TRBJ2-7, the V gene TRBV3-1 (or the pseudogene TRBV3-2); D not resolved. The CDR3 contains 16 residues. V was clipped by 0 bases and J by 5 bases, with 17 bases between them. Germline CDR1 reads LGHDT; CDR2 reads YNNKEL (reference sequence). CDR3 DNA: TGTGCCAGCAGCCAAGAAATGAGAGGAGTCGGAAACGAGCAGTACTTC. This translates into CASSQEMRGVGNEQYF.

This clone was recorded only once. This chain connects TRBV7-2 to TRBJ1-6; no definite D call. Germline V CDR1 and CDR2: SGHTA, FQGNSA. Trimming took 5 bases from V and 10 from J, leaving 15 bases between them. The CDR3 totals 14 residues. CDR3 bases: TGTGCCAGCAGCACCCAACCGTCCCGCTCACCCCTCCACTTT. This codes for CASSTQPSRSPLHF.

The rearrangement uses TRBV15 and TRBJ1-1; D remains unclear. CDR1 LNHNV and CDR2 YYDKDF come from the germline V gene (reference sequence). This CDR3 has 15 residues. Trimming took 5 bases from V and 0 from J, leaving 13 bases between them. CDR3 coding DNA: TGTGCCACCAGCTCGCAGAGGACGGTGAACACTGAAGCTTTCTTT. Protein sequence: CATSSQRTVNTEAFF.

The CDR3 spells CASRTPGRDAGYTF. CDR3 DNA sequence: TGTGCCAGCAGGACGCCCGGGAGGGATGCCGGCTACACCTTC. This chain connects TRBV7-2 to TRBJ1-2, with D unclear. This CDR3 is built from 14 residues. Deletions cut 6 bases from V and 8 bases from J, with 19 bases between. Germline V gene lookup returns CDR1 SGHTA and CDR2 FQGNSA.

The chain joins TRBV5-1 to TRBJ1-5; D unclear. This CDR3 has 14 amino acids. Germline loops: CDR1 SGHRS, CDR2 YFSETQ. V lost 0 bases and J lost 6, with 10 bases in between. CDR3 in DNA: TGCGCCAGCAGCTTGGGGCCTGGCGGTCAGCCCCAGCATTTT. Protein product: CASSLGPGGQPQHF.

CDR3 in amino acids: CASSMGGGGQPQHF. The CDR3 nucleotides read TGTGCCAGCAGCATGGGGGGAGGAGGTCAGCCCCAGCATTTT. V usage is TRBV7-2 and J usage is TRBJ1-5; D possibly corresponds to TRBD1 (5 bases). V was pared by 5 bases and J by 6 bases, with 14 bases between. Looked up from germline, CDR1 is SGHTA and CDR2 is FQGNSA. The CDR3 totals 14 residues.

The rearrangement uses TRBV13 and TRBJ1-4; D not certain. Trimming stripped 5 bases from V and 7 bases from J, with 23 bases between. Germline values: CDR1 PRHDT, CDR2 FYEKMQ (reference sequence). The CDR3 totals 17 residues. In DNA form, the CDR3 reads TGTGCCAGCAGCCCCAAGGGTGGCGGCGATCTTAGTGAAAAACTGTTTTTT. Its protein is CASSPKGGGDLSEKLFF.

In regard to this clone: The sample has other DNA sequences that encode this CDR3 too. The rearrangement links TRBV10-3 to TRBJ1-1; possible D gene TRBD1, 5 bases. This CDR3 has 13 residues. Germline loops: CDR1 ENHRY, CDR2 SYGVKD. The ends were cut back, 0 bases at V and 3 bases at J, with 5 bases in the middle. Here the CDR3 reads CAISESGDTEAFF. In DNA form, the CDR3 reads TGTGCCATCAGTGAGTCAGGGGACACTGAAGCTTTCTTT.

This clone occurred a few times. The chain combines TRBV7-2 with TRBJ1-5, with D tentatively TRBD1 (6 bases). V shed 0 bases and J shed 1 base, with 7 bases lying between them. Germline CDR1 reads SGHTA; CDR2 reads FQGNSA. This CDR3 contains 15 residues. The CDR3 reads CASSLAGASNQPQHF. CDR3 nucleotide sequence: TGTGCCAGCAGCTTAGCGGGGGCGAGCAATCAGCCCCAGCATTTT.

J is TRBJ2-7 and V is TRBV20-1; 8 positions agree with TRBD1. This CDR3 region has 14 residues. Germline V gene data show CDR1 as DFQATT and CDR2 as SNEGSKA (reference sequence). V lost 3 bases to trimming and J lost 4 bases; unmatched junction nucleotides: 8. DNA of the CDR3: TGCAGTGCTAGTAGACAGGGGTTGAAGTACGAGCAGTACTTC. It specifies CSASRQGLKYEQYF.

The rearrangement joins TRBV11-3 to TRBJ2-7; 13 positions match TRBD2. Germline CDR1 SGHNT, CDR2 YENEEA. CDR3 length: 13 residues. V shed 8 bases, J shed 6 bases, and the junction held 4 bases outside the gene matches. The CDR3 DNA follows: TGTGCCAGCTCCCGGACTAGCGGGGGCGAGCAGTACTTC. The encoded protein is CASSRTSGGEQYF.

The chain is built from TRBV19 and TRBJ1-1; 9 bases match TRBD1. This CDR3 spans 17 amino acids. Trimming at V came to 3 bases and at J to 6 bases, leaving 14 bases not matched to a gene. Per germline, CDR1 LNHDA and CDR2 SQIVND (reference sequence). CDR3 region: CASSMMLVWGQGSEAFF. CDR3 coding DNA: TGTGCCAGTAGTATGATGCTGGTGTGGGGACAGGGATCTGAAGCTTTCTTT.

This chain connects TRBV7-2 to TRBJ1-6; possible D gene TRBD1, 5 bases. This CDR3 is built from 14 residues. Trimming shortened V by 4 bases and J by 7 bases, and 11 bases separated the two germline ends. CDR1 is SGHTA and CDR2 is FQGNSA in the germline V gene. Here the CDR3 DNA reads TGTGCCAGCAGCTCCCAGGGCACAAATTCACCCCTCCACTTT. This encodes CASSSQGTNSPLHF. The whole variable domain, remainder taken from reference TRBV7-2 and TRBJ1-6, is GAGVSQSPSNKVTEKGKDVELRCDPISGHTALYWYRQSLGQGLEFLIYFQGNSAPDKSGLPSDRFSAERTGGSVSTLTIQRTQQEDSAVYLCASSSQGTNSPLHFGNGTRLTVT.